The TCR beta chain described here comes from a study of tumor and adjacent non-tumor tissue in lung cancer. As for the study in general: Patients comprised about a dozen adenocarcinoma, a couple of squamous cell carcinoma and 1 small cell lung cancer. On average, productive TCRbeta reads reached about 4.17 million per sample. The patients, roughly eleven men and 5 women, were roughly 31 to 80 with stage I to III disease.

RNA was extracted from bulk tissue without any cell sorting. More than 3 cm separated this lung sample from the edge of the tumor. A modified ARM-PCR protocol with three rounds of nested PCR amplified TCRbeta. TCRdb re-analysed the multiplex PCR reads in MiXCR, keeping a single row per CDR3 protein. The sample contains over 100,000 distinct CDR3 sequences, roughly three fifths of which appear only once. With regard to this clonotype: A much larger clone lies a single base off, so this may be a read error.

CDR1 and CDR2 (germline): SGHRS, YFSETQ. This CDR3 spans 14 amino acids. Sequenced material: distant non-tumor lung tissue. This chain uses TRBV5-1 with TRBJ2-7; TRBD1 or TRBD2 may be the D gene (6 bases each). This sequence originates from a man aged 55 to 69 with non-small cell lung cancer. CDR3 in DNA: TGCGCCAGCAGCTTGACCGGGGGCAACTACAAGCAGTACTTC. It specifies CASSLTGGNYKQYF.